Below, 21 T cell receptor beta chains from the same sample are listed, as sequenced in a study of blood T cell repertoires in COVID-19. Libraries were prepared by immunoSEQ multiplex PCR; TCRdb keeps only in-frame clonotypes and omits some of them. The sample records 300,000 or so clones, around four fifths being singletons. The sample consisted of peripheral blood. Receptors were obtained from a woman aged 50 to 60 with active or convalescent COVID-19.

CDR3 nucleotide sequence: TGTGCCAGCTCACCACCAAGGGGACTAGCAGTCGAGCAGTACTTC. As protein: CASSPPRGLAVEQYF. This rearrangement joins TRBV18 to TRBJ2-7; 9 bases fit TRBD2. Per the germline V gene, CDR1 is KGHSH and CDR2 is LQKENI. The CDR3 is made up of 15 amino acids. Trimming at V came to 0 bases and at J to 6 bases, leaving 6 bases not matched to a gene.

The chain employs TRBV28 and TRBJ2-1; the match to TRBD2 covers 7 bases. The germline V gene has CDR1 MDHEN and CDR2 SYDVKM. This CDR3 is 17 amino acids long. V shed 2 bases and J 4 bases; nucleotides not matched to a gene: 11. As DNA, the CDR3 is TGTGCCAGCAGTTTAACTAGCGCGCGGAGGAGGTACAATGAGCAGTTCTTC. Its translation is CASSLTSARRRYNEQFF.

The chain is built from TRBV5-1 and TRBJ1-1; 8 bases match TRBD1. Per germline, CDR1 SGHRS and CDR2 YFSETQ. With V trimmed by 4 bases and J by 4 bases, 9 bases remained unmatched. CDR3 length: 15 amino acids. Here the CDR3 reads CASSVGLTGGTEAFF. The CDR3, as DNA: TGCGCCAGCAGCGTGGGATTAACAGGGGGCACTGAAGCTTTCTTT.

The chain employs TRBV6-5 and TRBJ1-1, with D possibly TRBD1 on 5 matching bases. The CDR3 has 12 amino acids. The germline CDR1 and CDR2 sequences are MNHEY and SVGAGI. V was pared by 1 base and J by 6 bases, with 6 bases between. The CDR3 DNA is TGTGCCAGCAGTTACTGGGGGGCTGAAGCTTTCTTT. Protein: CASSYWGAEAFF.

Here the CDR3 reads CASSVEWEPHNEQFF. For the CDR3, the DNA is TGTGCCAGCAGCGTAGAGTGGGAGCCCCACAATGAGCAGTTCTTC. The chain combines TRBV9 with TRBJ2-1; possible D gene TRBD2, 5 bases. V was trimmed by 0 bases and J by 5 bases, leaving 12 bases between them. The CDR3 is 15 amino acids. Germline CDR1 SGDLS, CDR2 YYNGEE.

The chain couples TRBV5-4 to TRBJ2-4; D is possibly TRBD2 (6 bases). The CDR3 covers 17 residues. Germline values: CDR1 SGHNT, CDR2 YYREEE (reference sequence). The V and J ends lost 4 bases and 6 bases respectively, with 23 bases between them. CDR3 coding DNA: TGTGCCAGCAGCCCATCGTTAACCCGGGAGACCGGAAACATTCAGTACTTC. It codes for CASSPSLTRETGNIQYF.

In this sample, this clone turned up a few times. The chain combines TRBV28 with TRBJ1-1; D might be TRBD1 (6 bases). V lost 6 bases and J lost 1, with 15 bases in between. CDR1 is MDHEN and CDR2 is SYDVKM in the germline V gene. The CDR3 consists of 15 residues. CDR3 residues: CASSFPLRGNTEAFF. In nucleotides, the CDR3 is TGTGCCAGCAGCTTCCCCCTCAGGGGGAACACTGAAGCTTTCTTT.

This sequence joins TRBV9 and TRBJ2-1; 7 nucleotides align to TRBD2. The CDR3 consists of 15 residues. The germline CDR1 and CDR2 sequences are SGDLS and YYNGEE. The V segment lost 4 bases and the J segment 4 bases; nucleotides outside the gene matches: 8. The CDR3 is CASSPTSRDYNEQFF. The CDR3 DNA follows: TGTGCCAGCAGCCCGACTAGCAGGGATTACAATGAGCAGTTCTTC.

The genes are TRBV27 and TRBJ2-1, with D tentatively TRBD2 (5 bases). The germline V gene encodes CDR1 MNHEY and CDR2 SMNVEV (reference sequence). The CDR3 has 19 amino acids. Between the trimmed V and J ends, which lost 2 bases and 5 bases, there was a span of 25 bases. The CDR3 DNA follows: TGTGCCAGCAGTTTACGTTACTTTGGTGTTGGGCGGGTAGACAATGAGCAGTTCTTC. It encodes CASSLRYFGVGRVDNEQFF.

V usage is TRBV2 and J usage is TRBJ2-2; TRBD1 aligns across 9 bases. Germline CDR1 and CDR2: SNHLY and FYNNEI. This CDR3 spans 14 amino acids. Unmatched junction bases numbered 5, after V lost 6 bases and J lost 6 bases. CDR3 residues: CASSGTGLAGELFF. CDR3 nucleotides: TGTGCCAGCAGCGGGACAGGGCTGGCCGGGGAGCTGTTTTTT.

The chain has TRBV5-6 and TRBJ1-1, with TRBD1 as a possible D gene (6 bases). Germline lookup yields CDR1 SGHDT and CDR2 YYEEEE. CDR3 length: 14 amino acids. The ends were cut back, 2 bases at V and 5 bases at J, with 13 bases in the middle. The CDR3 is CASSLWQGWTEAFF. CDR3 coding DNA: TGTGCCAGCAGCTTATGGCAGGGGTGGACTGAAGCTTTCTTT.

This clone was seen just once. The rearrangement joins TRBV6-5 to TRBJ1-2, with a possible D match to TRBD1 (5 bases). Germline V gives CDR1 MNHEY, CDR2 SVGAGI. V shed 2 bases and J shed 2 bases, with 12 bases lying between them. The CDR3 consists of 15 residues. The CDR3 sequence is CASSYRQPLNYGYTF. CDR3 nucleotides: TGTGCCAGCAGTTACCGACAGCCCCTAAACTATGGCTACACCTTC.

The J gene is TRBJ2-7, the V gene TRBV5-4, with 9 bases identical to TRBD1. The CDR3 runs to 15 residues. Unmatched junction bases numbered 4, after V lost 0 bases and J lost 3 bases. Germline-derived CDR1 and CDR2 are SGHNT and YYREEE (reference sequence). The CDR3 bases are TGTGCCAGCAGCTTGGCCGAGACAGGGGGCTACGAGCAGTACTTC. Encoded protein: CASSLAETGGYEQYF.

The V and J genes are TRBV27 and TRBJ2-1; 7 nucleotides match TRBD2. CDR1 MNHEY and CDR2 SMNVEV come from the germline V gene (reference sequence). Unmatched junction bases numbered 14, after V lost 5 bases and J lost 1 base. The CDR3 loop spans 18 amino acids. DNA for the CDR3: TGTGCCAGCAGTCCACTAGACGGTACTAGCGCGTCCTACAATGAGCAGTTCTTC. Translation: CASSPLDGTSASYNEQFF.

Comment on this clone: This specimen includes other DNA sequences encoding the same CDR3. This chain connects TRBV5-1 to TRBJ2-1; 13 nucleotides match TRBD2. CDR3 size: 15 residues. The trim removed 4 bases at V and 7 bases at J, leaving 5 bases unmatched. Per the germline V gene, CDR1 is SGHRS and CDR2 is YFSETQ. In DNA, the CDR3 is TGCGCCAGCAGCCCTGGACTAGCGGGAGTTAATGAGCAGTTCTTC. Protein product: CASSPGLAGVNEQFF.

J is TRBJ2-7 and V is TRBV2, with 7 bases matching TRBD1. The V segment lost 10 bases and the J segment 0 bases; nucleotides outside the gene matches: 12. This CDR3 spans 15 amino acids. The V gene's germline CDR1 is SNHLY and CDR2 FYNNEI. CDR3 DNA sequence: TGTGCCACAAAGGCACAGGGGACCAACTCCTACGAGCAGTACTTC. This translates into CATKAQGTNSYEQYF.

V and J are TRBV7-2 and TRBJ2-5; 9 bases are a match to TRBD1. CDR1 and CDR2 from the germline V gene are SGHTA and FQGNSA. J was trimmed by 5 bases and V by 5 bases; bases with no gene match: 6. This CDR3 is 14 amino acids long. CDR3 nucleotide sequence: TGTGCCAGCAGCCTAACAGGGGGCTGGGAGACCCAGTACTTC. This encodes CASSLTGGWETQYF.

The chain combines TRBV5-1 with TRBJ2-3; D is possibly TRBD1 (5 bases). Germline values: CDR1 SGHRS, CDR2 YFSETQ. Trimming cost V 0 bases and J 6 bases, with 11 bases left between them. The CDR3 sequence is 14 residues long. CDR3 DNA: TGCGCCAGCAGCTTGGGTGTAGGGGTGGATACGCAGTATTTT. Protein product: CASSLGVGVDTQYF. The full variable domain, completed using reference TRBV5-1 and TRBJ2-3, is KAGVTQTPRYLIKTRGQQVTLSCSPISGHRSVSWYQQTPGQGLQFLFEYFSETQRNKGNFPGRFSGRQFSNSRSEMNVSTLELGDSALYLCASSLGVGVDTQYFGPGTRLTVL.

This chain links TRBV18 with TRBJ2-2, with D unclear. V lost 1 base, J lost 1 base, and 7 bases lay in between. Looked up from germline, CDR1 is KGHSH and CDR2 is LQKENI. There are 15 residues in the CDR3. CDR3 amino acids: CASSPLQQNTGELFF. The DNA for the CDR3 is TGTGCCAGCTCACCACTGCAACAGAACACCGGGGAGCTGTTTTTT. Supplemented by reference TRBV18 and TRBJ2-2, the full variable domain reads NAGVMQNPRHLVRRRGQEARLRCSPMKGHSHVYWYRQLPEEGLKFMVYLQKENIIDESGMPKERFSAEFPKEGPSILRIQQVVRGDSAAYFCASSPLQQNTGELFFGEGSRLTVL.

As for this clone: A much larger clone lies a single base off, so this may be a read error. Other DNA sequences in the sample encode the same CDR3. The chain carries TRBV7-2 and TRBJ2-2, with D unresolved. The germline V gene encodes CDR1 SGHTA and CDR2 FQGNSA. Deletions cut 5 bases from V and 5 bases from J, with 6 bases between. The CDR3 has 12 residues. The CDR3 DNA sequence: TGTGCCAGCAGCCCACAGACCGGGGAGCTGTTTTTT. Encoded protein: CASSPQTGELFF.

The chain joins TRBV27 to TRBJ2-1; 7 bases fit TRBD2. CDR1 and CDR2 from the germline V gene are MNHEY and SMNVEV (reference sequence). V lost 7 bases and J lost 5; bases outside the gene matches: 14. The CDR3 runs to 16 residues. This CDR3 reads CASTASGGGLHNEQFF. Here the CDR3 DNA reads TGTGCCAGCACCGCTTCCGGGGGAGGGCTCCACAATGAGCAGTTCTTC.